This passage covers 20 T cell receptor beta chains from one sample sequenced in a study of T cell responses to AZD1222 COVID-19 vaccine. Assay: immunoSEQ multiplex PCR; the TCRdb copy retains only in-frame clones and omits some. Of tens of thousands of clones in the sample, around nine tenths are singletons; the top ten hold more than 4.5%. The sequences come from peripheral blood, collected on day 0 of MenACWY control vaccination. All receptors come from an adult in good health.

The rearrangement joins TRBV19 to TRBJ1-5, with 8 bases identical to TRBD1. From germline, CDR1 is LNHDA and CDR2 SQIVND (reference sequence). The CDR3 has 15 residues. V lost 3 bases to trimming and J lost 2 bases; unmatched junction nucleotides: 3. CDR3 coding DNA: TGTGCCAGTAGTATTGAGGACAGGGGCAATCAGCCCCAGCATTTT. This gives the protein CASSIEDRGNQPQHF. Looking up the rest from reference TRBV19 and TRBJ1-5 gives the full variable domain: DGGITQSPKYLFRKEGQNVTLSCEQNLNHDAMYWYRQDPGQGLRLIYYSQIVNDFQKGDIAEGYSVSREKKESFPLTVTSAQKNPTAFYLCASSIEDRGNQPQHFGDGTRLSIL.

The chain uses TRBV7-2 and TRBJ2-2; 7 nucleotides agree with TRBD1. This CDR3 comprises 15 residues. CDR1 and CDR2 from the germline V gene are SGHTA and FQGNSA. The V gene end was trimmed by 4 bases and the J gene end by 1 base; junction bases not matched to a gene: 3. CDR3 loop: CASSYRQGNTGELFF. CDR3 nucleotide sequence: TGTGCCAGCAGCTACCGACAGGGGAACACCGGGGAGCTGTTTTTT.

The chain carries TRBV5-4 and TRBJ2-7; 9 bases match TRBD2. The CDR3 extends over 15 amino acids. Losses at the gene ends were 2 bases for V and 4 bases for J; bases not matched to a gene: 7. Germline-derived CDR1 and CDR2 are SGHNT and YYREEE (reference sequence). The CDR3 sequence is CASSFQAGGLYEQYF. The CDR3 DNA sequence: TGTGCCAGCAGCTTTCAAGCGGGAGGTTTGTACGAGCAGTACTTC.

The rearrangement links TRBV5-8 to TRBJ2-1; D is perhaps TRBD2 (6 bases). The CDR3 is 14 residues long. Germline V lookup: CDR1 SGHTS, CDR2 YDEGEE. V gave up 7 bases and J gave up 2 bases, with 13 bases separating them. This chain's CDR3 is CASGPGDPYNEQFF. CDR3 sequence (DNA): TGTGCCAGCGGGCCGGGGGACCCCTACAATGAGCAGTTCTTC.

The chain has TRBV27 and TRBJ2-1; weak D call: TRBD1 (6 bases). The CDR3 has 13 residues. V shed 8 bases and J shed 1 base, with 9 bases lying between them. CDR1 is MNHEY, CDR2 SMNVEV, per germline (reference sequence). The CDR3 DNA reads as TGTGCCAGCTGGGGGACATCCTACAATGAGCAGTTCTTC. Amino acids: CASWGTSYNEQFF.

This rearrangement joins TRBV28 to TRBJ2-3, with 10 nucleotides matching TRBD2. CDR1 MDHEN and CDR2 SYDVKM come from the germline V gene. The CDR3 has 19 amino acids. V shed 4 bases and J 2 bases; nucleotides not matched to a gene: 15. CDR3 coding DNA: TGTGCCAGCAGTTCCGGATCTGGACTAGCGGACTTTATCACAGATACGCAGTATTTT. It yields the protein CASSSGSGLADFITDTQYF. Full variable domain (missing parts from reference TRBV28 and TRBJ2-3): DVKVTQSSRYLVKRTGEKVFLECVQDMDHENMFWYRQDPGLGLRLIYFSYDVKMKEKGDIPEGYSVSREKKERFSLILESASTNQTSMYLCASSSGSGLADFITDTQYFGPGTRLTVL.

The chain joins TRBV6-5 to TRBJ2-7; 10 bases agree with TRBD2. CDR3 length equals 15 residues. CDR1 is MNHEY and CDR2 is SVGAGI in the germline V gene. V lost 0 bases and J lost 5; bases outside the gene matches: 4. CDR3 nucleotide sequence: TGTGCCAGCAGTTACTCCCCAGCGGGAGGGCACGAGCAGTACTTC. Translated: CASSYSPAGGHEQYF.

V gene TRBV10-1 combines with J gene TRBJ2-5, with D tentatively TRBD2 (7 bases). The CDR3 has 15 amino acids. V was pared by 11 bases and J by 4 bases, with 23 bases between. The germline V gene has CDR1 WNHNN and CDR2 SYGVQD (reference sequence). The CDR3 region is CAAPPGGRGGETQYF. The CDR3 nucleotides read TGCGCCGCCCCCCCGGGCGGGAGAGGGGGAGAGACCCAGTACTTC.

This chain links TRBV23-1 with TRBJ1-5, with D perhaps matching TRBD1 (6 bases). TRBV23-1 is annotated as an ORF whose role is uncertain. This CDR3 is 16 amino acids long. V gave up 7 bases and J gave up 1 base, with 17 bases separating them. The CDR3 DNA follows: TGCGCCAGCATTCCAGGGGAGGTTAAAAGCAATCAGCCCCAGCATTTT. This sequence encodes CASIPGEVKSNQPQHF.

The chain recombines TRBV5-5 with TRBJ2-7, with no clear D. V lost 1 base and J lost 5, with 10 bases in between. Germline lookup yields CDR1 SGHKS and CDR2 YYEKEE (reference sequence). This CDR3 comprises 13 residues. The CDR3 spells CASSLMSPHEQYF. The DNA for the CDR3 is TGTGCCAGCAGCTTGATGAGTCCCCACGAGCAGTACTTC.

The chain joins TRBV5-4 to TRBJ1-1, with a weak D call TRBD1 (6 bases). The CDR3 runs to 14 residues. V lost 4 bases and J lost 4, with 14 bases in between. From germline, CDR1 is SGHNT and CDR2 YYREEE (reference sequence). The CDR3 sequence: CASSVTGFVTEAFF. The DNA for the CDR3 is TGTGCCAGCAGCGTTACAGGGTTTGTCACTGAAGCTTTCTTT.

The table lists this clone with a few counts. This chain joins TRBV10-3 and TRBJ1-4; 9 bases align to TRBD1. V gave up 0 bases and J gave up 4 bases; unmatched junction bases: 0. The CDR3 is made up of 15 amino acids. The germline V gene has CDR1 ENHRY and CDR2 SYGVKD. The CDR3 reads CAISESDRGNEKLFF. Here the CDR3 DNA reads TGTGCCATCAGTGAGTCGGACAGGGGTAATGAAAAACTGTTTTTT.

The V and J genes are TRBV5-1 and TRBJ2-3, with 10 bases lining up with TRBD2. The CDR3 length is 15 residues. Germline loops: CDR1 SGHRS, CDR2 YFSETQ. The V and J ends lost 4 bases and 7 bases, in that order; junction bases with no gene match: 9. CDR3 coding DNA: TGCGCCAGCAGCCCTAGCGGGGGATTCGTTAATACGCAGTATTTT. Protein sequence: CASSPSGGFVNTQYF. The full variable domain, rest sourced from reference TRBV5-1 and TRBJ2-3, is KAGVTQTPRYLIKTRGQQVTLSCSPISGHRSVSWYQQTPGQGLQFLFEYFSETQRNKGNFPGRFSGRQFSNSRSEMNVSTLELGDSALYLCASSPSGGFVNTQYFGPGTRLTVL.

The V gene is TRBV10-3, the J gene TRBJ1-6, with D tentatively TRBD1 (5 bases). Between the trimmed V and J ends, which lost 4 bases and 8 bases, there was a span of 12 bases. The V gene's germline CDR1 is ENHRY and CDR2 SYGVKD. The CDR3 is 14 residues long. The CDR3 here is CAISVVRDDSPLHF. As DNA, the CDR3 is TGTGCCATCAGTGTGGTTAGGGACGATTCACCCCTCCACTTT.

CDR3 region: CSARGTGELFF. CDR3 sequence (DNA): TGCAGCGCGAGGGGTACCGGGGAGCTGTTTTTT. This rearrangement joins TRBV29-1 to TRBJ2-2; either TRBD1 or TRBD2 may fit D (5 bases each). Germline CDR1 is SQVTM and CDR2 is ANQGSEA. This CDR3 is 11 amino acids long. Trimming removed 7 bases from V and 5 bases from J, with 8 bases in between.

V usage is TRBV2 and J usage is TRBJ2-1; D gene unclear. V was pared by 8 bases and J by 5 bases, with 16 bases between. There are 14 residues in the CDR3. Germline V CDR1 and CDR2: SNHLY, FYNNEI. The CDR3 loop is CASPLRGRDNEQFF. As DNA, the CDR3 is TGTGCCAGCCCCCTCCGAGGACGGGACAATGAGCAGTTCTTC.

The V and J genes are TRBV11-2 and TRBJ2-2; perhaps TRBD1 as D (6 bases). Germline V gene data show CDR1 as SGHAT and CDR2 as FQNNGV. V lost 5 bases and J lost 2, with 18 bases in between. CDR3 length: 17 residues. DNA of the CDR3: TGTGCCAGCAGCGGCAACCGTCGACAGGCTAACACCGGGGAGCTGTTTTTT. As protein: CASSGNRRQANTGELFF.

This rearrangement joins TRBV19 to TRBJ1-2; weak D call: TRBD1 (6 bases). V was pared by 4 bases and J by 4 bases, with 16 bases between. The CDR3 sequence is 15 residues long. Germline V CDR1 and CDR2: LNHDA, SQIVND (reference sequence). CDR3: CASSTTGQPFYGYTF. CDR3 in DNA: TGTGCCAGTAGTACGACCGGACAGCCCTTCTATGGCTACACCTTC.

The V call is TRBV28, the J call TRBJ1-1; D gene unclear. The CDR3 has 13 amino acids. CDR1 and CDR2 from the germline V gene are MDHEN and SYDVKM. Trimming stripped 4 bases from V and 6 bases from J, with 12 bases between. The CDR3 DNA reads as TGTGCCAGCAGTTCCTTCACGACCCCTGAAGCTTTCTTT. Amino acids: CASSSFTTPEAFF.

V gene TRBV24-1 combines with J gene TRBJ1-4; D is unresolved. The CDR3 sequence is 13 residues long. Germline lookup yields CDR1 KGHDR and CDR2 SFDVKD. V lost 0 bases and J 10 bases, leaving 8 bases between the germline ends. CDR3 sequence (DNA): TGTGCCACCAGTGATTTGAAAGAGGGAAAACTGTTTTTT. Encoded protein: CATSDLKEGKLFF.